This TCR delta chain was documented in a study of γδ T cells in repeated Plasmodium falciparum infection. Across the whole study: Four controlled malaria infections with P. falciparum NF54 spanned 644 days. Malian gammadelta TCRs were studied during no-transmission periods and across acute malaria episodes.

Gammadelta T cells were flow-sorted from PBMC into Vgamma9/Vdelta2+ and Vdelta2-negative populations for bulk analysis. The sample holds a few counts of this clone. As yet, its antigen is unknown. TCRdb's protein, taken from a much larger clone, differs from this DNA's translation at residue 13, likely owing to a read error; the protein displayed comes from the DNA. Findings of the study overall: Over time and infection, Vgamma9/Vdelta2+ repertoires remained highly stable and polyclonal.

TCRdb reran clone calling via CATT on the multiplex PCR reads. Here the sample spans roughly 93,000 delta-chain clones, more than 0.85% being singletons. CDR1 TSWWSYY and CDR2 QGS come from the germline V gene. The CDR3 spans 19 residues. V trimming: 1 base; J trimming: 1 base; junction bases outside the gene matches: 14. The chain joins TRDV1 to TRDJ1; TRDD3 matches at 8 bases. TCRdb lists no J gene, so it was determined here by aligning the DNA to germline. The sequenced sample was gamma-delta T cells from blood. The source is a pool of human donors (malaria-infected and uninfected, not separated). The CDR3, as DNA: TGTGCTCTTGGGGAACCTCATGGCGTGGGGATACCGACCACCGATAAACTCATCTTT. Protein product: CALGEPHGVGIPTTDKLIF.